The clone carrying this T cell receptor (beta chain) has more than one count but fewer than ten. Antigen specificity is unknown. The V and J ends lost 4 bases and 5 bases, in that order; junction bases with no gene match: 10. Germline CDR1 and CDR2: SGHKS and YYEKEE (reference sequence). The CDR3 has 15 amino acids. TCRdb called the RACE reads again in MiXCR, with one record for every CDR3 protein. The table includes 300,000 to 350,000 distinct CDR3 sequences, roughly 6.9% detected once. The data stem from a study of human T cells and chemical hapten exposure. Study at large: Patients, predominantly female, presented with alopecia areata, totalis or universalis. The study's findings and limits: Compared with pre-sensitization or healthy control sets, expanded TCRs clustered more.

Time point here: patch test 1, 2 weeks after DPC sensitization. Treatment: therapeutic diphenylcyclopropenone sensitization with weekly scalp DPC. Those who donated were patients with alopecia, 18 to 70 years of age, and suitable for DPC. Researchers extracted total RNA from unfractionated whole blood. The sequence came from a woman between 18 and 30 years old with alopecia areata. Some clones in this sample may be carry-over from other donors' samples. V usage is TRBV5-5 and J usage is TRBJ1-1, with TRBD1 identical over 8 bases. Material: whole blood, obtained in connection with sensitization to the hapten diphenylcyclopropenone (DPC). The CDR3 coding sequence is TGTGCCAGCAGCCCGGGAGCAGGGGGCTGGACTGAAGCTTTCTTT. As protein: CASSPGAGGWTEAFF. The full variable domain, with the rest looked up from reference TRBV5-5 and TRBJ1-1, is DAGVTQSPTHLIKTRGQQVTLRCSPISGHKSVSWYQQVLGQGPQFIFQYYEKEERGRGNFPDRFSARQFPNYSSELNVNALLLGDSALYLCASSPGAGGWTEAFFGQGTRLTVV.